This is a list of T cell receptor beta chains from one sample in a study of T cell clones after liver transplantation. Assay: immunoSEQ multiplex PCR; the TCRdb copy retains only in-frame clones and omits some. The sample shows 45,000 to 60,000 clones, about 70% of them seen only once. The sequences come from CD4+ T cells from blood, collected at the approximately 16-month timepoint. These receptors all stem from a human patient who received a liver transplant. Some T cells may originate from the graft donor. Both conserved end residues are part of each CDR3.

j_call v_call cdr3_aa
TRBJ1-2 TRBV7-8 CASSQGSTRDSANYGYTF
TRBJ2-1 TRBV19 CASSTYNEQFF
TRBJ1-5 TRBV4-2 CASSQDNGGDQPQHF
TRBJ1-5 TRBV6-1 CASSVGPTGNQPQHF
TRBJ1-3 TRBV7-9 CASSQEASGNTIYF
TRBJ2-7 TRBV19 CASSTILGGYEQYF
TRBJ1-6 TRBV21-1 CASSKDRGYNSPLHF
TRBJ1-4 TRBV29-1 CSVIGFYRGNEKLFF
TRBJ2-1 TRBV18 CASSPGGVARKFF
TRBJ2-2 TRBV7-2 CASSPREVGPGELFF
TRBJ2-5 TRBV19 CATIAGGPGETQYF
TRBJ2-1 TRBV6-1 CASRDGTGGDEQFF
TRBJ2-1 TRBV29-1 CSVETSGYNEQFF
TRBJ2-3 TRBV4-3 CASSQTGTGVDTQYF
TRBJ1-1 TRBV19 CASSTETETEAFF
TRBJ1-4 TRBV5-5 CASSLGGFVEKLFF
TRBJ2-7 TRBV2 CASSELRGVEQYF
TRBJ1-2 TRBV5-1 CASSSRTENYGYTF
TRBJ2-2 TRBV30 CAWTGQGNTGELFF
TRBJ2-1 TRBV5-1 CASSSGTSGHNEQFF
TRBJ1-2 TRBV2 CASSPEVGVTF
TRBJ2-2 TRBV19 CASSPPTSPNTGELFF
TRBJ2-5 TRBV2 CASSEWQVGETQYF
TRBJ1-2 TRBV28 CASSLKGPLYGYTF
TRBJ1-2 TRBV18 CASSPPQSYGYTF
TRBJ1-4 TRBV7-8 CASSLDRNDRKLFF
TRBJ1-4 TRBV28 CASSFGQGREKLFF
TRBJ1-4 TRBV6-5 CASSYSTQVNEKLFF
TRBJ2-1 TRBV18 CASSLASGLLNEQFF
TRBJ2-3 TRBV7-2 CASSPRQVSDTQYF
TRBJ2-3 TRBV28 CASSLSGGGMGTQYF
TRBJ2-7 TRBV7-9 CASSPREGFEQYF
TRBJ1-1 TRBV11-2 CASSLPTGSTEAFF
TRBJ1-2 TRBV19 CASSISAGTLRDGYTF
TRBJ1-1 TRBV5-1 CASSRGGMDTEAFF
TRBJ2-1 TRBV6-1 CASSARGGGASEQFF
TRBJ1-4 TRBV30 CAWSDLGQTEKLFF
TRBJ2-7 TRBV11-2 CASSNLGAGAGEQYF
TRBJ1-4 TRBV28 CASSTGLIGFSNEKLFF
TRBJ2-1 TRBV5-1 CASSLDLAYNEQFF
TRBJ2-3 TRBV7-9 CASSPRGGPDTQYF
TRBJ1-1 TRBV5-1 CASSGGSLQVGLGTEAFF
TRBJ1-1 TRBV25-1 CASSELGGGAPEAFF
TRBJ2-1 TRBV2 CASSAEFLYNEQFF
TRBJ2-3 TRBV5-1 CASSFRLASTDTQYF
TRBJ2-1 TRBV11-3 CASMGGNEQFF
TRBJ2-1 TRBV11-3 CASLGDSYNEQFF
TRBJ1-5 TRBV29-1 CSVVWGQGGRAQHF